These 5 T cell receptor beta chains share one sample of origin, sequenced in a study of T cell clonotyping in hematopoietic cell transplantation (dated by TCRdb to the early 2020s). The library was produced with the immunoSEQ multiplex PCR assay. TCRdb limited this immuneACCESS table to in-frame rearrangements with V and J called. A share of clones is missing; checked studies link under half to unresolved V genes, and the rest is unexplained. The table for this sample lists more than 70,000 clones; approximately 95% of them were counted only once. About 1.8% of the sample belongs to the ten largest clones. What this sample's time point label stands for: recipient sample about 28 days before transplant, after cytoreduction. This sample comprised peripheral blood mononuclear cells, obtained before stem cell transplant. These receptors came from a woman aged 45 to 65 with acute myeloid leukemia. Some clones in this sample may be carry-over from other donors' samples.

The V and J genes are TRBV6-5 and TRBJ1-1; 7 nucleotides match TRBD1. CDR3 length equals 15 residues. From germline, CDR1 is MNHEY and CDR2 SVGAGI. V lost 5 bases and J lost 0; bases outside the gene matches: 6. CDR3 bases: TGTGCCAGCAGTAGACAGGGCTCATTGAACACTGAAGCTTTCTTT. It encodes CASSRQGSLNTEAFF.

The chain links TRBV5-4 to TRBJ2-5, with 7 positions matching TRBD2. Looked up from germline, CDR1 is SGHNT and CDR2 is YYREEE (reference sequence). J was trimmed by 2 bases and V by 3 bases; bases with no gene match: 7. The CDR3 is 15 residues long. The CDR3 here is CASSSSRGVQETQYF. For the CDR3, the DNA is TGTGCCAGCAGCTCATCCCGGGGGGTACAAGAGACCCAGTACTTC.

The chain has TRBV15 and TRBJ1-1; D is uncertain. The V and J ends lost 5 bases and 5 bases respectively, with 15 bases between them. The CDR3 covers 14 residues. The germline gives CDR1 LNHNV, CDR2 YYDKDF (reference sequence). In DNA form, the CDR3 reads TGTGCCACCAGCCTGGCGAATCTGGGGACTGAAGCTTTCTTT. This gives the protein CATSLANLGTEAFF.

The rearrangement joins TRBV29-1 to TRBJ1-3; weak D call: TRBD1 (5 bases). The CDR3 spans 13 residues. Germline V gene data show CDR1 as SQVTM and CDR2 as ANQGSEA. V shed 4 bases and J shed 2 bases, with 9 bases lying between them. DNA for the CDR3: TGCAGCGTTGGGGGCAGGGCTGGAAACACCATATATTTT. It codes for CSVGGRAGNTIYF.

The chain employs TRBV4-1 and TRBJ2-7; D not certain. Between the trimmed V and J ends, which lost 0 bases and 5 bases, there was a span of 5 bases. Germline CDR1 is MGHRA and CDR2 is YSYEKL. CDR3 length equals 12 residues. The CDR3, as DNA: TGCGCCAGCAGCCAAGATATTAACGAGCAGTACTTC. It encodes CASSQDINEQYF.